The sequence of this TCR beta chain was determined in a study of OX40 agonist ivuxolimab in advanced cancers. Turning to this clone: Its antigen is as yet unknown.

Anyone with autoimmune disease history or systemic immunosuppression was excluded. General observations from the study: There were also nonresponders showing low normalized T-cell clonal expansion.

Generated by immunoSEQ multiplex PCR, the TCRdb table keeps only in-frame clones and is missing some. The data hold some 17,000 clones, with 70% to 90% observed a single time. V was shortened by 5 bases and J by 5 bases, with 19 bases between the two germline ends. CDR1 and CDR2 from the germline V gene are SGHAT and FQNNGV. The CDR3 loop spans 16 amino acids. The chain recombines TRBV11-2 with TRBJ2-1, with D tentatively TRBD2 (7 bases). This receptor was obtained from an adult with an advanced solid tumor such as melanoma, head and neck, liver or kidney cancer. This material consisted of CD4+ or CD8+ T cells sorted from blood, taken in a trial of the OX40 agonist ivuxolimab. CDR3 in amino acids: CASSVQWSGDNNEQFF. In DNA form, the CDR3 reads TGTGCCAGCAGCGTCCAGTGGAGCGGGGACAACAATGAGCAGTTCTTC.